The 8 T cell receptor beta chains reported below all come from one sample, sequenced in a study of T-cell reconstitution after alpha-beta-depleted transplantation in children. Preparation of the TCRbeta library used unique molecular identifiers. TCRdb re-analysed the PCR reads in MiXCR, keeping a single row per CDR3 protein. Among roughly 790,000 distinct CDR3 sequences listed, less than 20% were seen once. Sequenced here: PBMCs, mostly from graft donor cells, sampled 360 days after TCRalphabeta/CD19-depleted stem cell transplant. These receptors originate from a male patient between 5 and 17 years old who had a stem cell transplant for acute lymphoblastic leukemia, so the T cells may come from the graft donor.

V usage is TRBV12-3 or TRBV12-4 and J usage is TRBJ2-7; 8 bases fit TRBD2. Losses at the gene ends were 5 bases for V and 0 bases for J; bases not matched to a gene: 6. This CDR3 has 15 residues. Here the CDR3 reads CASSREGGASYEQYF. The CDR3 DNA is TGTGCCAGCAGTCGGGAGGGCGGGGCCTCCTACGAGCAGTACTTC.

This clonotype showed up just a few times. The rearrangement uses TRBV28 and TRBJ2-7; the D call may be TRBD1 or TRBD2 (5 bases each). This CDR3 region has 16 residues. Germline CDR1 reads MDHEN; CDR2 reads SYDVKM. V was pared by 7 bases and J by 0 bases, with 19 bases between. CDR3 sequence reads: CASTTMVGVISYEQYF. CDR3 nucleotide sequence: TGTGCCAGCACCACCATGGTGGGGGTGATCTCCTACGAGCAGTACTTC.

This clonotype was counted many times. The chain couples TRBV4-1 to TRBJ2-3; D perhaps matches TRBD2 (5 bases). CDR3 size: 14 residues. Germline V gene data show CDR1 as MGHRA and CDR2 as YSYEKL. V was trimmed by 3 bases and J by 5 bases, leaving 12 bases between them. In nucleotides, the CDR3 is TGCGCCAGCAGCCATCTCGCCAGCGGAGATACGCAGTATTTT. Its translation is CASSHLASGDTQYF.

The sample holds a few counts of this clonotype. The chain is built from TRBV20-1 and TRBJ2-3; possible D gene TRBD1, 6 bases. The V gene lost 2 bases and the J gene lost 1 base, with 7 bases spanning the gap. Germline V gene sequence: CDR1 DFQATT, CDR2 SNEGSKA (reference sequence). This CDR3 is 13 amino acids long. The CDR3 nucleotides read TGCAGTGCTAGATACAGGGGCACAGATACGCAGTATTTT. This encodes CSARYRGTDTQYF.

This clonotype was seen at least ten times. This rearrangement joins TRBV5-1 to TRBJ2-5; the D is unclear. V was shortened by 5 bases and J by 5 bases, with 10 bases between the two germline ends. CDR1 and CDR2 (germline): SGHRS, YFSETQ. The CDR3 covers 12 residues. CDR3 sequence reads: CASRGGLETQYF. In DNA, the CDR3 is TGCGCCAGCAGGGGTGGGCTCGAGACCCAGTACTTC.

This rearrangement joins TRBV6-6 to TRBJ2-3; 7 bases agree with TRBD2. The germline CDR1 and CDR2 sequences are MNHNY and SVGAGI (reference sequence). CDR3 length: 13 residues. The V gene end was trimmed by 5 bases and the J gene end by 4 bases; junction bases not matched to a gene: 3. CDR3 protein: CASSPTSADTQYF. The CDR3 DNA follows: TGTGCCAGCAGTCCAACTAGCGCAGATACGCAGTATTTT.

Turning to this clonotype: This clone may be a read error of a much larger clone one base away. The chain couples TRBV6-1 to TRBJ2-1; D call uncertain. The CDR3 runs 10 residues. With 3 bases removed from V and 9 bases from J, the gap between germline ends came to 3 bases. CDR1 is MNHNS, CDR2 SASEGT, per germline. The CDR3 protein is CASSDPEQFF. CDR3 nucleotides: TGTGCCAGCAGTGACCCTGAGCAGTTCTTC.

The chain is built from TRBV5-1 and TRBJ2-5; no clear D gene. CDR3 size: 13 residues. V lost 2 bases, J lost 4 bases, and 9 bases lay in between. The germline gives CDR1 SGHRS, CDR2 YFSETQ. The CDR3 nucleotides read TGCGCCAGCAGCTTACCAGCAGGAGAGACCCAGTACTTC. It specifies CASSLPAGETQYF.